The 2 T cell receptor beta chains reported below all come from one sample, sequenced in a study of control samples from healthy donors and cancer patients. The table came from immunoSEQ multiplex PCR; TCRdb's copy has only in-frame clones and leaves some out. The sample lists 95,000 to 150,000 clones, over 75% occurring once. Sequences were obtained from blood. All receptors come from a young man in good health.

The rearrangement uses TRBV6-5 and TRBJ2-7, with 10 bases that match TRBD2. The junction had 10 bases not matched to a gene; V was cut back by 5 bases and J by 6 bases. From germline, CDR1 is MNHEY and CDR2 SVGAGI. The CDR3 runs 15 residues. For the CDR3, the DNA is TGTGCCAGCAGTAACCCTCCTAGCGGGAGTCTCGAGCAGTACTTC. Translation: CASSNPPSGSLEQYF.

This chain uses TRBV7-3 with TRBJ2-2; TRBD2 aligns across 10 bases. Unmatched junction bases numbered 9, after V lost 5 bases and J lost 6 bases. Germline assignment: CDR1 SGHTA and CDR2 FQGTGA. The CDR3 has 16 residues. Written as DNA, the CDR3 is TGTGCCAGCAGCACTTCTAGCGGGAGCGGCGCCGGGGAGCTGTTTTTT. Translated: CASSTSSGSGAGELFF.